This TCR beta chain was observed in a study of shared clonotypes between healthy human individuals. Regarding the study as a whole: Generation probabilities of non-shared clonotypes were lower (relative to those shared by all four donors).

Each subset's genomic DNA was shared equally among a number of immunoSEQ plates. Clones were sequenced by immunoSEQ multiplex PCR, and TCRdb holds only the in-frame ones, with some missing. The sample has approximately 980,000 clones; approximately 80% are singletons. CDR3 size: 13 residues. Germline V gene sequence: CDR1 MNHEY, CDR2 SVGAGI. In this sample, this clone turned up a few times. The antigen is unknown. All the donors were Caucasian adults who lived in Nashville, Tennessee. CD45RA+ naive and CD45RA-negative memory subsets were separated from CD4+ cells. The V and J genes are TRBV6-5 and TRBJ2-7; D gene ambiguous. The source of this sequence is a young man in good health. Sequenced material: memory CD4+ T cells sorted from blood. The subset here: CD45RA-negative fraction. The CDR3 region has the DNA TGTGCGGTGGTGGGTGCCCTTAGGGACGAGCAGTACTTC. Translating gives CAVVGALRDEQYF.